One and the same sample provided the 30 T cell receptor beta chains below, sequenced in a study of Ad26.COV2.S vaccination and SARS-CoV-2 variants. Assay used: immunoSEQ multiplex PCR; TCRdb lists only in-frame clones, some missing. The sample lists about 680,000 clones; 89% were seen once. Treatment described: roughly 18 received Ad26.COV2.S at low or high dose, single or two shots; about 5 received placebo; per-sample allocation not given. Day 63 after the first vaccine or placebo injection was the time point for sampling. This specimen consisted of peripheral blood, obtained in a trial of Ad26.COV2.S vaccine versus placebo. These receptors originate from a person between 18 and 65 years old who received the Ad26.COV2.S COVID-19 vaccine or a placebo.

The rearrangement links TRBV28 to TRBJ2-1, with a tentative D call TRBD1 (6 bases). The ends were cut back, 7 bases at V and 9 bases at J, with 10 bases in the middle. Germline lookup yields CDR1 MDHEN and CDR2 SYDVKM. The CDR3 has 11 amino acids. The CDR3 spells CASTPGVEQFF. The CDR3 nucleotides read TGTGCCAGCACACCAGGGGTTGAGCAGTTCTTC.

This clone was detected once. V and J are TRBV29-1 and TRBJ2-1, with TRBD1 as a possible D gene (6 bases). The CDR3 length is 14 residues. V shed 4 bases and J shed 8 bases, with 18 bases lying between them. Germline V gene data show CDR1 as SQVTM and CDR2 as ANQGSEA. CDR3 sequence reads: CSVVQGSWTDEQFF. CDR3 nucleotides: TGCAGCGTTGTGCAAGGGAGCTGGACAGATGAGCAGTTCTTC.

As to this clone: At one of its ends the junction is not consistent with the germline gene, which may arise from a read error. The chain uses TRBV30 and TRBJ1-2; weak D call: TRBD1 (6 bases). This CDR3 has 13 amino acids. Germline values: CDR1 GTSNPN, CDR2 SVGIG (reference sequence). The CDR3 bases are TGTGCCTGGGGTGTATTGACAGGACGAGGCTACACCTTC. Its translation: CAWGVLTGRGYTF.

This clone has only a few counts. The sample carries other DNA sequences with the same CDR3. V gene TRBV7-2 combines with J gene TRBJ2-5; 9 nucleotides align to TRBD2. The germline gives CDR1 SGHTA, CDR2 FQGNSA. Trimming took 2 bases from V and 5 from J; bases not matched to a gene: 6. This CDR3 is 15 amino acids long. Here the CDR3 DNA reads TGTGCCAGCAGCTTACGGGCGGGAGGGCCGGAGACCCAGTACTTC. Its translation: CASSLRAGGPETQYF.

The chain is built from TRBV30 and TRBJ2-3; TRBD1 aligns across 9 bases. The CDR3 extends over 15 amino acids. Germline V lookup: CDR1 GTSNPN, CDR2 SVGIG (reference sequence). V trimming: 2 bases; J trimming: 2 bases; junction bases outside the gene matches: 5. CDR3 nucleotides: TGTGCCTGGAGTTACACAGGGGGCCCCACAGATACGCAGTATTTT. As protein: CAWSYTGGPTDTQYF.

The V gene is TRBV6-1, the J gene TRBJ2-7; the D gene is possibly TRBD1 (6 bases). CDR1 and CDR2 from the germline V gene are MNHNS and SASEGT. This CDR3 has 13 amino acids. Trimming removed 2 bases from V and 11 bases from J, with 16 bases in between. CDR3 DNA: TGTGCCAGCAGTGAAATGCAACAGGGTAAAGAGTACTTC. It specifies CASSEMQQGKEYF.

The chain employs TRBV27 and TRBJ1-2; 10 nucleotides align to TRBD1. After removal of 5 bases from V and 5 bases from J, the junction contained 5 bases not matched to a gene. This CDR3 has 14 residues. CDR1 is MNHEY, CDR2 SMNVEV, per germline (reference sequence). The CDR3 sequence: CASSAGTGVYGYTF. CDR3 nucleotides: TGTGCCAGCAGTGCTGGGACAGGGGTGTATGGCTACACCTTC.

With respect to this clone: Other DNA variants within this sample encode the same CDR3. The chain employs TRBV9 and TRBJ2-7, with D perhaps given as TRBD1 or TRBD2 (5 bases each). The length of the CDR3 is 15 residues. CDR1 and CDR2 from the germline V gene are SGDLS and YYNGEE. V lost 0 bases and J lost 0, with 10 bases in between. The DNA for the CDR3 is TGTGCCAGCAGCGTAGGGGACGCGAGCTCCTACGAGCAGTACTTC. This encodes CASSVGDASSYEQYF.

The chain uses TRBV5-4 and TRBJ2-5, with 7 positions matching TRBD2. V gave up 2 bases and J gave up 6 bases; unmatched junction bases: 10. The CDR3 loop spans 15 amino acids. CDR1 SGHNT and CDR2 YYREEE come from the germline V gene (reference sequence). The CDR3 nucleotides read TGTGCCAGCAGCTTTGCGGGAGAGGGTCGCAAGACCCAGTACTTC. It yields the protein CASSFAGEGRKTQYF.

The V call is TRBV27, the J call TRBJ1-1, with D perhaps TRBD1 (5 bases). Germline V gene sequence: CDR1 MNHEY, CDR2 SMNVEV (reference sequence). The CDR3 loop spans 14 amino acids. V shed 6 bases and J shed 8 bases, with 19 bases lying between them. The CDR3 DNA sequence: TGTGCCAGCAGCTGGGACCTGGGGGGTCGGGAAGCTTTCTTT. Its translation: CASSWDLGGREAFF.

The chain has TRBV19 and TRBJ1-5; a possible D gene is TRBD1 (5 bases). The V end lost 5 bases, the J end lost 2 bases, and 16 bases lay between the germline ends. This CDR3 contains 16 residues. The germline gives CDR1 LNHDA, CDR2 SQIVND (reference sequence). The CDR3 region is CASSDHYRNGNQPQHF. CDR3 nucleotide sequence: TGTGCCAGTAGTGACCACTACAGGAATGGCAATCAGCCCCAGCATTTT.

The chain recombines TRBV18 with TRBJ2-5, with TRBD2 matching over 11 bases. CDR3 length: 15 residues. From germline, CDR1 is KGHSH and CDR2 LQKENI. V trimming: 6 bases; J trimming: 5 bases; junction bases outside the gene matches: 8. CDR3 sequence (DNA): TGTGCCAGCTCGTCAACTAGCGGGAGCCGGGAGACCCAGTACTTC. Protein product: CASSSTSGSRETQYF.

The chain links TRBV15 to TRBJ2-5, with 9 bases aligning to TRBD1. The length of the CDR3 is 15 residues. With 1 base clipped from V and 5 bases from J, the junction kept 5 bases outside the gene matches. Germline V gives CDR1 LNHNV, CDR2 YYDKDF (reference sequence). The CDR3 nucleotides read TGTGCCACCAGCAGAGCCGGGACAGGGACGGAGACCCAGTACTTC. Translation: CATSRAGTGTETQYF.

The CDR3 DNA is TGCAGTGCTAGTCGACAGGCTGAGCAGTTCTTC. It codes for CSASRQAEQFF. The rearrangement joins TRBV20-1 to TRBJ2-1, with TRBD1 as a possible D gene (6 bases). The CDR3 length is 11 residues. Germline assignment: CDR1 DFQATT and CDR2 SNEGSKA (reference sequence). The V and J ends lost 3 bases and 9 bases respectively, with 9 bases between them.

The V and J genes are TRBV9 and TRBJ2-2, with 9 bases fitting TRBD1. CDR1 and CDR2 (germline): SGDLS, YYNGEE. The junction had 8 bases not matched to a gene; V was cut back by 4 bases and J by 4 bases. The CDR3 runs 16 residues. Here the CDR3 DNA reads TGTGCCAGCAGCCCCGTGGGGACAGGGATCACCGGGGAGCTGTTTTTT. This translates into CASSPVGTGITGELFF.

The chain links TRBV12-3 or TRBV12-4 to TRBJ1-2; D unresolved. V was cut by 3 bases and J by 8 bases, with 13 bases left in between. This CDR3 is built from 13 residues. CDR3 bases: TGTGCCAGCAGTTTCCGGGGAACTGACGGCTACACCTTC. Amino acids: CASSFRGTDGYTF.

In regard to this clone: Additional DNA sequences in this sample encode the identical CDR3. The chain combines TRBV6-5 with TRBJ1-2, with D possibly matching TRBD1 (6 bases). This CDR3 is built from 13 residues. The germline V gene encodes CDR1 MNHEY and CDR2 SVGAGI. Trimming removed 6 bases from V and 5 bases from J, with 13 bases in between. CDR3 coding DNA: TGTGCCAGCAGCAGGGGACCGGATTATGGCTACACCTTC. Encoded protein: CASSRGPDYGYTF.

The V call is TRBV12-5, the J call TRBJ2-4; possible D gene TRBD1, 5 bases. CDR3 size: 17 residues. Trimming took off 0 bases at V and 1 base at J, with 13 bases between the two ends. Germline CDR1 LGHNT, CDR2 FRNRAP. CDR3 sequence reads: CASGLVQDTGAKNIQYF. For the CDR3, the DNA is TGTGCTAGTGGTTTGGTACAGGACACGGGTGCCAAAAACATTCAGTACTTC.

This clone occurred a few times. The genes are TRBV15 and TRBJ1-5; D is uncertain. The length of the CDR3 is 15 residues. Germline V gene sequence: CDR1 LNHNV, CDR2 YYDKDF (reference sequence). The germline V and J ends were trimmed by 5 bases and 1 base, with 12 bases remaining between them. The CDR3 DNA reads TGTGCCACCAGCCCCGGGGTCTGGAGCAATCAGCCCCAGCATTTT. It yields the protein CATSPGVWSNQPQHF.

This chain uses TRBV27 with TRBJ2-7; 9 bases map to TRBD1. In germline, CDR1 is MNHEY, CDR2 SMNVEV (reference sequence). Germline trimming cut 6 bases from V and 5 bases from J; bases unmatched to any gene: 8. CDR3 size: 14 residues. This chain's CDR3 is CASSPGTGLNEQYF. CDR3 bases: TGTGCCAGCAGCCCCGGGACAGGGTTGAACGAGCAGTACTTC.

The V gene is TRBV15, the J gene TRBJ2-7; D uncertain. V lost 0 bases, J lost 7 bases, and 13 bases lay in between. The germline CDR1 and CDR2 sequences are LNHNV and YYDKDF (reference sequence). The CDR3 totals 14 residues. The CDR3 is CATSRDRAELEQYF. The CDR3 region has the DNA TGTGCCACCAGCAGAGATAGGGCAGAGCTGGAGCAGTACTTC.

The CDR3 DNA reads TGTGCCAGCAGTTTCCTCGATCGGGGAAACACTGAAGCTTTCTTT. The encoded protein is CASSFLDRGNTEAFF. The chain combines TRBV25-1 with TRBJ1-1; D gene uncertain. This CDR3 contains 15 residues. V lost 5 bases to trimming and J lost 2 bases, with 15 bases between them. Germline-derived CDR1 and CDR2 are MGHDK and SYGVNS.

The chain carries TRBV6-5 and TRBJ1-3; D is uncertain. Looked up from germline, CDR1 is MNHEY and CDR2 is SVGAGI. This CDR3 has 13 amino acids. Trimming removed 7 bases from V and 0 bases from J, with 7 bases in between. Here the CDR3 reads CASTQPSGNTIYF. The CDR3 DNA sequence: TGTGCCAGCACCCAGCCCTCTGGAAACACCATATATTTT.

This rearrangement joins TRBV4-1 to TRBJ1-2, with 7 positions matching TRBD1. This CDR3 spans 15 amino acids. J gave up 4 bases and V 1 base, and 6 bases lay outside the gene matches. Germline CDR1 is MGHRA and CDR2 is YSYEKL. This chain's CDR3 is CASSQVGGGVYGYTF. CDR3 DNA: TGCGCCAGCAGCCAAGTAGGAGGGGGCGTCTATGGCTACACCTTC.

The V and J genes are TRBV7-9 and TRBJ2-1, with 11 bases matching TRBD2. V dropped 8 bases and J dropped 5; count of bases not matched to a gene: 5. The CDR3 contains 14 residues. CDR1 SEHNR and CDR2 FQNEAQ come from the germline V gene (reference sequence). CDR3 bases: TGTGCCAGCCGAACGGGACTAGCGGACAATGAGCAGTTCTTC. Amino acids: CASRTGLADNEQFF.

This clone was seen once. The chain carries TRBV7-3 and TRBJ2-3, with 11 bases identical to TRBD2. Germline V gene lookup returns CDR1 SGHTA and CDR2 FQGTGA. The trim removed 5 bases at V and 4 bases at J, leaving 5 bases unmatched. There are 15 residues in the CDR3. CDR3 sequence (DNA): TGTGCCAGCAGCAATAGCGGGGGGGAAGCAGATACGCAGTATTTT. This translates into CASSNSGGEADTQYF. The variable domain in full, completed from reference TRBV7-3 and TRBJ2-3, reads GAGVSQTPSNKVTEKGKYVELRCDPISGHTALYWYRQSLGQGPEFLIYFQGTGAADDSGLPNDRFFAVRPEGSVSTLKIQRTERGDSAVYLCASSNSGGEADTQYFGPGTRLTVL.

The chain employs TRBV4-1 and TRBJ1-1; D remains unclear. Germline loops: CDR1 MGHRA, CDR2 YSYEKL. V was trimmed by 4 bases and J by 1 base, leaving 13 bases between them. CDR3 length equals 15 residues. The CDR3 coding sequence is TGCGCCAGCAGCCCTAGGGTAGCCGAGAACACTGAAGCTTTCTTT. Protein: CASSPRVAENTEAFF.

V gene TRBV6-2 or TRBV6-3 combines with J gene TRBJ1-3; maybe TRBD1 (6 bases). Trimming removed 4 bases at V and 0 bases at J, with 7 bases between. Per the germline V gene, CDR1 is MNHEY and CDR2 is SVGEGT. The length of the CDR3 is 14 residues. Written as DNA, the CDR3 is TGTGCCAGCAGTTGGACAGCCTCTGGAAACACCATATATTTT. It encodes CASSWTASGNTIYF.

J is TRBJ1-2 and V is TRBV18; the D is unclear. The germline V and J ends were trimmed by 3 bases and 0 bases, with 11 bases remaining between them. Per germline, CDR1 KGHSH and CDR2 LQKENI. CDR3 size: 15 residues. CDR3 in amino acids: CASSPVAETNYGYTF. CDR3 in DNA: TGTGCCAGCTCACCTGTGGCTGAGACTAACTATGGCTACACCTTC.

The chain is built from TRBV5-5 and TRBJ2-1; D is unclear. Germline values: CDR1 SGHKS, CDR2 YYEKEE (reference sequence). V lost 0 bases and J 9 bases, leaving 7 bases between the germline ends. CDR3 length equals 12 residues. As DNA, the CDR3 is TGTGCCAGCAGCTTGGGACGACGTGAGCAGTTCTTC. It specifies CASSLGRREQFF. Full variable domain (outside the CDR3, taken from reference TRBV5-5 and TRBJ2-1): DAGVTQSPTHLIKTRGQQVTLRCSPISGHKSVSWYQQVLGQGPQFIFQYYEKEERGRGNFPDRFSARQFPNYSSELNVNALLLGDSALYLCASSLGRREQFFGPGTRLTVL.